Sequencing of this TCR beta chain was carried out in a study of blood T cell repertoires in COVID-19. Looking at the study overall: The study drew acute and convalescent COVID-19 samples from the United States, Italy and Spain. PBMCs, B-cell-depleted T cells, or T cells were the source of the cDNA or gDNA that made up the material.

In regard to this clone: This CDR3 is also generated by other DNA sequences in the sample.

Study processing details: Estimated nucleated cell counts came from reference gene primer amplification. TCRdb's table, derived via immunoSEQ multiplex PCR, lists solely in-frame clones and lacks some. D and trimming come from the DNA, and the V and J calls and clone size come from that table. The table records approximately 240,000 clones, 70% to 90% of them present only once. V gave up 4 bases and J gave up 8 bases; unmatched junction bases: 7. The CDR3 loop spans 16 amino acids. Looked up from germline, CDR1 is SGDLS and CDR2 is YYNGEE. The TCR was taken from a man aged 50-59 years with acute or convalescent COVID-19. Sequenced material: peripheral blood. The V and J genes are TRBV9 and TRBJ2-1, with TRBD2 matching 15 bases. The CDR3: CASSPRTSGRADEQFF. The CDR3 DNA follows: TGTGCCAGCAGCCCCAGGACTAGCGGGAGGGCGGATGAGCAGTTCTTC.